The 30 T cell receptor beta chains below come from one sample, sequenced in a study of radiotherapy plus CTLA-4 blockade in lung cancer. Profiled with immunoSEQ multiplex PCR; TCRdb holds only in-frame clones, not every one. This sample yields fewer than 95,000 clones, of which 83% are seen a single time; 0.84% belongs to the top ten. This material consisted of peripheral blood, taken from a patient treated with radiotherapy plus ipilimumab. All receptors come from a human donor with non-small cell lung cancer who had stable disease on radiotherapy plus ipilimumab.

The chain links TRBV19 to TRBJ2-5; 8 positions match TRBD1. The CDR3 contains 16 residues. The germline gives CDR1 LNHDA, CDR2 SQIVND (reference sequence). Trimming removed 4 bases from V and 2 bases from J; junction bases left unmatched: 9. The CDR3 nucleotides read TGTGCCAGTAGTAGAAGTCCGGGACAGGCACAAGAGACCCAGTACTTC. Amino acids: CASSRSPGQAQETQYF. The entire variable domain, with the rest obtained from reference TRBV19 and TRBJ2-5, is as follows: DGGITQSPKYLFRKEGQNVTLSCEQNLNHDAMYWYRQDPGQGLRLIYYSQIVNDFQKGDIAEGYSVSREKKESFPLTVTSAQKNPTAFYLCASSRSPGQAQETQYFGPGTRLLVL.

V gene TRBV9 combines with J gene TRBJ2-3; a possible D gene is TRBD2 (5 bases). V lost 3 bases and J 0 bases, leaving 8 bases between the germline ends. The CDR3 is 14 residues long. Germline V lookup: CDR1 SGDLS, CDR2 YYNGEE. CDR3 DNA sequence: TGTGCCAGCAGCGGGAGGAGTAGCACAGATACGCAGTATTTT. This translates into CASSGRSSTDTQYF.

The CDR3 protein is CASSPRQGWTYEQYF. Written as DNA, the CDR3 is TGTGCCAGCTCACCTAGACAGGGTTGGACCTACGAGCAGTACTTC. The V call is TRBV18, the J call TRBJ2-7; 7 bases map to TRBD1. CDR3 size: 15 residues. Trimming at V came to 3 bases and at J to 2 bases, leaving 7 bases not matched to a gene. Germline loops: CDR1 KGHSH, CDR2 LQKENI.

J is TRBJ2-6 and V is TRBV15; TRBD1 or TRBD2 may be the D gene (7 bases each). CDR1 is LNHNV, CDR2 YYDKDF, per germline (reference sequence). This CDR3 spans 16 amino acids. Trimming took 5 bases from V and 0 from J, leaving 11 bases between them. The CDR3 protein is CATSSRGGSGANVLTF. CDR3 DNA: TGTGCCACCAGCTCCAGGGGGGGCTCTGGGGCCAACGTCCTGACTTTC.

The rearrangement joins TRBV7-9 to TRBJ1-4; TRBD1 is a possible D gene (5 bases). The CDR3 contains 16 residues. CDR1 and CDR2 from the germline V gene are SEHNR and FQNEAQ (reference sequence). Trimming cost V 0 bases and J 8 bases, with 16 bases left between them. The CDR3 nucleotides read TGTGCCAGCAGCTTAGCGACTCCTAATAAGGGGGAAAAACTGTTTTTT. It encodes CASSLATPNKGEKLFF.

The chain employs TRBV6-6 and TRBJ1-2, with TRBD1 matching 7 bases. The CDR3 covers 12 residues. Trimming at V came to 7 bases and at J to 7 bases, leaving 6 bases not matched to a gene. The germline gives CDR1 MNHNY, CDR2 SVGAGI (reference sequence). The CDR3 spells CASKTGTGGYTF. In DNA form, the CDR3 reads TGTGCCAGCAAGACAGGGACGGGTGGCTACACCTTC.

Only one count was recorded for this clone. The chain links TRBV6-7 to TRBJ1-3, with D perhaps TRBD1 (5 bases). TRBV6-7 falls under the ORF class, with uncertain function. CDR3 length: 15 residues. Trimming left V 10 bases short and J 0 bases short, with 16 bases between. The CDR3 bases are TGTGCCACCCCCAGCAGGGTAAGCTCTGGAAACACCATATATTTT. This gives the protein CATPSRVSSGNTIYF.

CDR3 DNA sequence: TGTGCCAGCAGCTCGGGGACAGCGAACACTGAAGCTTTCTTT. Its translation: CASSSGTANTEAFF. The rearrangement links TRBV7-9 to TRBJ1-1, with TRBD1 matching 7 bases. This CDR3 spans 14 amino acids. Per the germline V gene, CDR1 is SEHNR and CDR2 is FQNEAQ (reference sequence). V was clipped by 4 bases and J by 1 base; unmatched bases: 3.

As concerns this clone: The sample has other DNA sequences that encode this CDR3 too. The V gene is TRBV30, the J gene TRBJ2-7, with TRBD2 as a possible D gene (7 bases). Germline values: CDR1 GTSNPN, CDR2 SVGIG (reference sequence). CDR3 length equals 15 residues. The ends were cut back, 5 bases at V and 0 bases at J, with 17 bases in the middle. The CDR3 sequence: CAWRGAGASSYEQYF. CDR3 bases: TGTGCCTGGCGGGGGGCGGGCGCCAGCTCCTACGAGCAGTACTTC.

This clone was observed a single time. The chain is built from TRBV5-1 and TRBJ2-7, with D perhaps TRBD1 (6 bases). Trimming left V 2 bases short and J 7 bases short, with 19 bases between. CDR1 SGHRS and CDR2 YFSETQ come from the germline V gene. The CDR3 is 15 residues long. DNA of the CDR3: TGCGCCAGCAGCTTCAGTGGGAACAGGGTAGGGGAGCAGTACTTC. This gives the protein CASSFSGNRVGEQYF.

The rearrangement joins TRBV10-1 to TRBJ1-1; D gene ambiguous. The CDR3 length is 13 residues. The V end lost 8 bases, the J end lost 0 bases, and 10 bases lay between the germline ends. CDR1 and CDR2 (germline): WNHNN, SYGVQD (reference sequence). The CDR3 coding sequence is TGCGCCAGCGGCGATGGGCTGAACACTGAAGCTTTCTTT. It yields the protein CASGDGLNTEAFF.

This chain uses TRBV19 with TRBJ2-7; D not resolved. The germline gives CDR1 LNHDA, CDR2 SQIVND (reference sequence). V dropped 0 bases and J dropped 3 bases, with 12 bases sitting between them. The CDR3 is 15 residues long. The CDR3 coding sequence is TGTGCCAGTAGTATAGATAGCAGACTGAGCTACGAGCAGTACTTC. Its translation: CASSIDSRLSYEQYF.

A single count supports this clone. This CDR3 is CASSLEGRGDTQYF. Here the CDR3 DNA reads TGCGCCAGCAGCTTGGAGGGGCGCGGAGATACGCAGTATTTT. This chain joins TRBV5-1 and TRBJ2-3; weak D call: TRBD1 (5 bases). The V end was cut by 0 bases, the J end by 5 bases, with 10 bases between. Germline V lookup: CDR1 SGHRS, CDR2 YFSETQ. This CDR3 region has 14 residues. The full variable domain, its missing parts supplied by reference TRBV5-1 and TRBJ2-3, is KAGVTQTPRYLIKTRGQQVTLSCSPISGHRSVSWYQQTPGQGLQFLFEYFSETQRNKGNFPGRFSGRQFSNSRSEMNVSTLELGDSALYLCASSLEGRGDTQYFGPGTRLTVL.

The chain couples TRBV5-1 to TRBJ2-3; TRBD2 might be the D (7 bases). The CDR3 has 14 amino acids. Per germline, CDR1 SGHRS and CDR2 YFSETQ. V lost 3 bases and J 2 bases, leaving 10 bases between the germline ends. The CDR3 here is CASSSGGYTDTQYF. CDR3 sequence (DNA): TGCGCCAGCAGCTCGGGGGGCTACACAGATACGCAGTATTTT. Combining the CDR3 with reference TRBV5-1 and TRBJ2-3 gives the whole variable domain KAGVTQTPRYLIKTRGQQVTLSCSPISGHRSVSWYQQTPGQGLQFLFEYFSETQRNKGNFPGRFSGRQFSNSRSEMNVSTLELGDSALYLCASSSGGYTDTQYFGPGTRLTVL.

This clone occurred a few times. The gene calls are TRBV19 and TRBJ1-6; no reliable D call. The germline V gene has CDR1 LNHDA and CDR2 SQIVND (reference sequence). V was clipped by 6 bases and J by 7 bases, with 7 bases between them. The CDR3 runs to 12 residues. CDR3 amino acids: CASSRRNSPLHF. The CDR3 DNA sequence: TGTGCCAGTAGCCGCAGAAATTCACCCCTCCACTTT.

This chain connects TRBV9 to TRBJ2-5; 12 nucleotides agree with TRBD2. This CDR3 comprises 16 residues. Germline CDR1 SGDLS, CDR2 YYNGEE. J gave up 4 bases and V 4 bases, and 8 bases lay outside the gene matches. The CDR3 coding sequence is TGTGCCAGCAGCTCCCTGACTAGCGGGGGACGAGAGACCCAGTACTTC. Its protein product is CASSSLTSGGRETQYF.

The chain employs TRBV6-1 and TRBJ1-5; tentative D call: TRBD1 (6 bases). The CDR3 spans 19 residues. The ends were cut back, 2 bases at V and 2 bases at J, with 22 bases in the middle. Germline V CDR1 and CDR2: MNHNS, SASEGT. CDR3: CASSEYPPGGAAGNQPQHF. As DNA, the CDR3 is TGTGCCAGCAGTGAATACCCCCCGGGGGGGGCGGCGGGCAATCAGCCCCAGCATTTT.

This clone appeared once. This sequence joins TRBV5-1 and TRBJ1-4, with D unclear. CDR3 size: 15 residues. Trimming pared 4 bases from V and 0 bases from J, leaving 10 bases between. CDR1 is SGHRS and CDR2 is YFSETQ in the germline V gene. The CDR3 reads CASSLALATNEKLFF. CDR3 DNA: TGCGCCAGCAGCCTCGCGCTTGCAACTAATGAAAAACTGTTTTTT. Full variable domain (missing parts from reference TRBV5-1 and TRBJ1-4): KAGVTQTPRYLIKTRGQQVTLSCSPISGHRSVSWYQQTPGQGLQFLFEYFSETQRNKGNFPGRFSGRQFSNSRSEMNVSTLELGDSALYLCASSLALATNEKLFFGSGTQLSVL.

This rearrangement joins TRBV6-6 to TRBJ1-5; possible D gene TRBD1, 6 bases. Between the trimmed V and J ends, which lost 7 bases and 3 bases, there was a span of 10 bases. The germline gives CDR1 MNHNY, CDR2 SVGAGI (reference sequence). This CDR3 has 13 residues. The CDR3 DNA follows: TGTGCCAGCAAACGACAGGACAATCAGCCCCAGCATTTT. Protein product: CASKRQDNQPQHF.

The chain carries TRBV7-3 and TRBJ2-5, with D possibly being TRBD1 or TRBD2 (6 bases each). Per the germline V gene, CDR1 is SGHTA and CDR2 is FQGTGA. V lost 2 bases and J lost 5, with 9 bases in between. The CDR3 runs 13 residues. The CDR3, as DNA: TGTGCCAGCAGCTTACAGGGGAGGGAGACCCAGTACTTC. Its protein is CASSLQGRETQYF.

This clone came up once. The V gene is TRBV21-1, the J gene TRBJ1-1. TRBV21-1 is a listed pseudogene. The CDR3 is made up of 15 amino acids. The chain's CDR3 is CASSKGVPGNTEAFF. DNA for the CDR3: TGTGCCAGCAGCAAAGGGGTTCCGGGGAACACTGAAGCTTTCTTT.

The V gene is TRBV7-6, the J gene TRBJ1-5, with D uncertain. CDR1 and CDR2 from the germline V gene are SGHVS and FNYEAQ. The CDR3 extends over 15 amino acids. V was shortened by 1 base and J by 0 bases, with 7 bases between the two germline ends. The CDR3 sequence: CASSLGGSSNQPQHF. CDR3 DNA: TGTGCCAGCAGCTTAGGGGGTTCTAGCAATCAGCCCCAGCATTTT.

V gene TRBV29-1 combines with J gene TRBJ2-5, with D tentatively TRBD2 (6 bases). CDR1 and CDR2 from the germline V gene are SQVTM and ANQGSEA. The V and J ends lost 3 bases and 1 base respectively, with 12 bases between them. The CDR3 is made up of 14 amino acids. CDR3 nucleotides: TGCAGCGTTGATAAAGCGGGCACCCAAGAGACCCAGTACTTC. Amino acids: CSVDKAGTQETQYF.

The chain couples TRBV5-1 to TRBJ2-1; tentative D call: TRBD2 (7 bases). Deletions cut 0 bases from V and 7 bases from J, with 14 bases between. The CDR3 is made up of 15 amino acids. Germline CDR1 reads SGHRS; CDR2 reads YFSETQ. This chain's CDR3 is CASSLGGGMGNEQFF. The CDR3 coding sequence is TGCGCCAGCAGCTTGGGGGGGGGCATGGGGAATGAGCAGTTCTTC.

The chain's CDR3 is CASSLAGPDTQYF. DNA for the CDR3: TGTGCCAGCAGCCTCGCCGGCCCAGATACGCAGTATTTT. The chain employs TRBV7-9 and TRBJ2-3; no clear D gene. V gave up 5 bases and J gave up 4 bases, with 10 bases separating them. The germline V gene encodes CDR1 SEHNR and CDR2 FQNEAQ (reference sequence). The CDR3 runs 13 residues.

The chain links TRBV14 to TRBJ1-6; tentatively, D is TRBD1 (6 bases). Germline V gives CDR1 SGHDN, CDR2 FVKESK. CDR3 size: 15 residues. Trimming pared 5 bases from V and 10 bases from J, leaving 18 bases between. CDR3 region: CASSDRTGAQSPLHF. The CDR3 coding sequence is TGTGCCAGCAGCGACCGAACGGGGGCTCAGTCACCCCTCCACTTT.

This clone came up a few times. The genes are TRBV30 and TRBJ1-5, with TRBD1 as a possible D gene (5 bases). The CDR3 is made up of 14 amino acids. V was pared by 2 bases and J by 3 bases, with 11 bases between. The germline CDR1 and CDR2 sequences are GTSNPN and SVGIG (reference sequence). CDR3 in DNA: TGTGCCTGGAGTCTAGAAGGGGCCAATCAGCCCCAGCATTTT. Its translation: CAWSLEGANQPQHF.

This clone was found once. The V and J genes are TRBV7-9 and TRBJ2-5; 14 bases match TRBD2. Per germline, CDR1 SEHNR and CDR2 FQNEAQ (reference sequence). V lost 5 bases, J lost 13 bases, and 6 bases stayed unmatched. The CDR3 is made up of 13 amino acids. The CDR3 bases are TGTGCCAGCAGCGGAGGGACTAGCGGGGGCCGGTACTTC. This gives the protein CASSGGTSGGRYF.

This clone came up a few times. The rearrangement links TRBV18 to TRBJ2-5; 8 positions agree with TRBD2. CDR1 KGHSH and CDR2 LQKENI come from the germline V gene. J was trimmed by 4 bases and V by 4 bases; bases with no gene match: 2. This CDR3 spans 13 amino acids. DNA of the CDR3: TGTGCCAGCTCACAGACTAGCGTAGAGACCCAGTACTTC. Residues: CASSQTSVETQYF. The full variable domain, in which reference TRBV18 and TRBJ2-5 provide the parts outside the CDR3, is NAGVMQNPRHLVRRRGQEARLRCSPMKGHSHVYWYRQLPEEGLKFMVYLQKENIIDESGMPKERFSAEFPKEGPSILRIQQVVRGDSAAYFCASSQTSVETQYFGPGTRLLVL.

This chain links TRBV5-1 with TRBJ2-3; maybe TRBD2 (6 bases). Trimming pared 3 bases from V and 2 bases from J, leaving 10 bases between. This CDR3 region has 14 residues. Germline V gene lookup returns CDR1 SGHRS and CDR2 YFSETQ. In DNA, the CDR3 is TGCGCCAGCAGCTGGAGGGACTTCACAGATACGCAGTATTTT. This gives the protein CASSWRDFTDTQYF.